Below, 14 T cell receptor beta chains from the same sample are listed, as sequenced in a study of cytotoxic CD8 clonotypes in ibrutinib-treated CLL. The protocol was immunoSEQ multiplex PCR, while the TCRdb copy is restricted to in-frame clones and leaves out a portion. The repertoire holds 130,000 to 150,000 clones, around 93% seen once, with 10% to 12% in the top ten. Sequenced here: PBMCs, sampled after 12 months of ibrutinib treatment. The receptor set was obtained from a human donor with chronic lymphocytic leukemia.

The chain links TRBV10-3 to TRBJ1-5; 7 bases align to TRBD1. V gave up 5 bases and J gave up 7 bases; unmatched junction bases: 8. Germline CDR1 ENHRY, CDR2 SYGVKD. CDR3 length equals 14 residues. The CDR3 loop reads CAISPGQEGQPQHF. CDR3 nucleotides: TGTGCCATCAGTCCTGGACAGGAGGGACAGCCCCAGCATTTT.

The chain uses TRBV19 and TRBJ1-1, with TRBD1 matching 8 bases. Looked up from germline, CDR1 is LNHDA and CDR2 is SQIVND (reference sequence). The CDR3 has 13 amino acids. Losses at the gene ends were 5 bases for V and 4 bases for J; bases not matched to a gene: 3. CDR3: CASSDRGGTEAFF. CDR3 DNA: TGTGCCAGTAGTGACAGGGGAGGCACTGAAGCTTTCTTT.

This clone was seen only once. The gene calls are TRBV5-8 and TRBJ1-4; no clear D gene. Germline CDR1 reads SGHTS; CDR2 reads YDEGEE. Trimming removed 4 bases at V and 0 bases at J, with 16 bases between. CDR3 length: 17 amino acids. The CDR3 loop reads CASSRHLRSTTNEKLFF. CDR3 DNA sequence: TGTGCCAGCAGCCGACACTTGAGGAGCACAACTAATGAAAAACTGTTTTTT.

The chain employs TRBV7-2 and TRBJ2-4; the D is unclear. The V gene's germline CDR1 is SGHTA and CDR2 FQGNSA. The CDR3 totals 15 residues. Trimming pared 1 base from V and 0 bases from J, leaving 7 bases between. CDR3 sequence (DNA): TGTGCCAGCAGCTTAGTCGCGGTAGCCAAAAACATTCAGTACTTC. This gives the protein CASSLVAVAKNIQYF.

This clone occurred once. V usage is TRBV5-6 and J usage is TRBJ1-4; no reliable D call. V dropped 1 base and J dropped 4 bases, with 14 bases sitting between them. The germline V gene has CDR1 SGHDT and CDR2 YYEEEE. The CDR3 is 16 amino acids. In nucleotides, the CDR3 is TGTGCCAGCAGCTTGCGTCAGATCGGGGATAATGAAAAACTGTTTTTT. It is translated as CASSLRQIGDNEKLFF.

The V call is TRBV9, the J call TRBJ1-2; D ambiguous. CDR1 is SGDLS, CDR2 YYNGEE, per germline. V dropped 3 bases and J dropped 1 base, with 16 bases sitting between them. This CDR3 region has 16 residues. DNA for the CDR3: TGTGCCAGCAGCGAACACCCGGACGGACGTAACTATGGCTACACCTTC. The encoded protein is CASSEHPDGRNYGYTF.

The rearrangement uses TRBV9 and TRBJ2-5; D unclear. Germline loops: CDR1 SGDLS, CDR2 YYNGEE. The germline V and J ends were trimmed by 0 bases and 4 bases, with 10 bases remaining between them. The CDR3 covers 14 residues. Here the CDR3 reads CASSVGMGGETQYF. The CDR3 region has the DNA TGTGCCAGCAGCGTAGGGATGGGTGGAGAGACCCAGTACTTC.

The J gene is TRBJ2-7, the V gene TRBV28, with 10 bases lining up with TRBD1. CDR1 and CDR2 from the germline V gene are MDHEN and SYDVKM. The CDR3 consists of 15 residues. Losses at the gene ends were 6 bases for V and 4 bases for J; bases not matched to a gene: 9. The CDR3 nucleotides read TGTGCCAGCAGCCGTCCGGGACAGGGGATTTACGAGCAGTACTTC. It codes for CASSRPGQGIYEQYF.

CDR3 nucleotides: TGTGCCAGCACCCTCCGGACAGGGCACTCCTACGAGCAGTACTTC. It translates to CASTLRTGHSYEQYF. The V and J genes are TRBV7-8 and TRBJ2-7, with 8 nucleotides matching TRBD1. The CDR3 covers 15 residues. Germline V gene data show CDR1 as SGHVS and CDR2 as FQNEAQ. V dropped 7 bases and J dropped 0; count of bases not matched to a gene: 8.

V usage is TRBV7-3 and J usage is TRBJ2-7; D gene ambiguous. Looked up from germline, CDR1 is SGHTA and CDR2 is FQGTGA. Trimming removed 8 bases at V and 3 bases at J, with 17 bases between. The CDR3 is 14 amino acids. CDR3 DNA: TGTGCCAGCGCCCTGACCATAACCTTCTACGAGCAGTACTTC. This gives the protein CASALTITFYEQYF.

The rearrangement links TRBV11-2 to TRBJ2-4; no definite D call. Trimming removed 6 bases from V and 0 bases from J, with 9 bases in between. Germline V gene data show CDR1 as SGHAT and CDR2 as FQNNGV. This CDR3 spans 14 amino acids. This CDR3 reads CASRGLLAKNIQYF. The CDR3 nucleotides read TGTGCCAGCAGGGGATTACTAGCCAAAAACATTCAGTACTTC.

The rearrangement joins TRBV4-2 to TRBJ1-5, with 10 bases fitting TRBD1. CDR3 length: 15 residues. The germline V gene has CDR1 LGHNA and CDR2 YNFKEQ. J lost 6 bases, V lost 1 base, and 3 bases had no gene match. The CDR3, as DNA: TGTGCCAGCAGCCAAGTGACAGGGGGCAGTCAGCCCCAGCATTTT. It codes for CASSQVTGGSQPQHF.

V and J are TRBV28 and TRBJ1-5; a possible D gene is TRBD1 (5 bases). V dropped 7 bases and J dropped 0 bases, with 16 bases sitting between them. The CDR3 has 16 residues. Per germline, CDR1 MDHEN and CDR2 SYDVKM. CDR3: CASTPGAGYSNQPQHF. The CDR3 coding sequence is TGTGCCAGCACCCCCGGGGCAGGTTATAGCAATCAGCCCCAGCATTTT.

The chain has TRBV5-6 and TRBJ2-5, with 9 bases lining up with TRBD1. The trim removed 4 bases at V and 5 bases at J, leaving 3 bases unmatched. Germline V lookup: CDR1 SGHDT, CDR2 YYEEEE. CDR3 size: 13 residues. Here the CDR3 reads CASSTGQGETQYF. The CDR3 region has the DNA TGTGCCAGCAGCACGGGACAGGGCGAGACCCAGTACTTC.